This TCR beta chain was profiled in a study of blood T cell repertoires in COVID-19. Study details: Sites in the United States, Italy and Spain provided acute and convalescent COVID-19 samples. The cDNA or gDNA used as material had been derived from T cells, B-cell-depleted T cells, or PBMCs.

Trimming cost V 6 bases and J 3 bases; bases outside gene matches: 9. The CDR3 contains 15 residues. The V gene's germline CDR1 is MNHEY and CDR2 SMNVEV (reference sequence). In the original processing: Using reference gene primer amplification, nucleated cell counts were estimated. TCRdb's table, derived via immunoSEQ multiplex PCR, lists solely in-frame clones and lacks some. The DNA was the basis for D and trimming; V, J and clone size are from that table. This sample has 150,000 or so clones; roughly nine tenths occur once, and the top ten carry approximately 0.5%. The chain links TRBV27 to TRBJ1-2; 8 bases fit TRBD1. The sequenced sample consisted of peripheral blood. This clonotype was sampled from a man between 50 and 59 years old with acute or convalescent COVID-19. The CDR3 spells CASRPTGEDYYGYTF. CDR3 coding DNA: TGTGCCAGCAGGCCGACAGGGGAGGATTACTATGGCTACACCTTC.